This TCR beta chain was captured by sequencing in a study of shared clonotypes between healthy human individuals. Study details: Plates per donor: three CD4 naive, three CD4 memory, two CD8 naive, one CD8 memory.

In the naive CD8 group, cells lacked CD45RO and were positively selected for CCR7, so terminally differentiated effector memory CD45RA+ cells were left out. Only Caucasian adults living in Nashville, Tennessee made up the donor group. This CDR3 has 13 amino acids. Germline V gives CDR1 MNHEY, CDR2 SMNVEV (reference sequence). V was clipped by 3 bases and J by 8 bases, with 11 bases between them. About this clone: What it binds is not known.

Profiling relied on immunoSEQ multiplex PCR, and the TCRdb table lists in-frame clones only, not all of them. The sample has around 2.1 million clones; roughly 91% are singletons. Study outcomes and limitations: Non-shared clonotypes had lower generation probabilities than clonotypes shared by all four sorted-subset donors. Several donors held about 5% of naive CD4 clonotypes in common.

The V gene is TRBV27, the J gene TRBJ2-1; D unresolved. The specimen sequenced was naive CD8+ T cells from PBMCs. The sequence was collected from a man younger than 35 in good health. Some clones in this sample may be carry-over from other donors' samples. The CDR3 DNA reads TGTGCCAGCAGTTTTATCCGTTCGGATGAGCAGTTCTTC. Translating it yields CASSFIRSDEQFF.